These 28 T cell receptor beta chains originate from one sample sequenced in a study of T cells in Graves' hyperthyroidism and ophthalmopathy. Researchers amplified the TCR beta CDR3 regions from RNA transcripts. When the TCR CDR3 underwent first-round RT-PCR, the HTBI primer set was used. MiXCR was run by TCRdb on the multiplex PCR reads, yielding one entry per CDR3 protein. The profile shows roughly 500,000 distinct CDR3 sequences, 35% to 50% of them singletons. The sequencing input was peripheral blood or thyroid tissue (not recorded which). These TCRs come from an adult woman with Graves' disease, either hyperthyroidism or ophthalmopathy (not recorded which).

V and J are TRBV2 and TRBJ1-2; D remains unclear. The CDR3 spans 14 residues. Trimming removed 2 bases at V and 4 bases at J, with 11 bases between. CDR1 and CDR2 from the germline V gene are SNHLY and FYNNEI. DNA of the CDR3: TGTGCCAGCAGTGAAACTCGGGAGAGCTATGGCTACACCTTC. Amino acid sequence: CASSETRESYGYTF.

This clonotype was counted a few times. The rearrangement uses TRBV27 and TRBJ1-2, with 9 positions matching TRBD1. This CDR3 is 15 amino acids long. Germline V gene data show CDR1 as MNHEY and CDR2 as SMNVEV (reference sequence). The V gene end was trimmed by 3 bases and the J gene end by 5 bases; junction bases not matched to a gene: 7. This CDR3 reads CASSFADRGPYGYTF. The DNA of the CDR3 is TGTGCCAGCAGTTTCGCGGACAGGGGACCTTATGGCTACACCTTC.

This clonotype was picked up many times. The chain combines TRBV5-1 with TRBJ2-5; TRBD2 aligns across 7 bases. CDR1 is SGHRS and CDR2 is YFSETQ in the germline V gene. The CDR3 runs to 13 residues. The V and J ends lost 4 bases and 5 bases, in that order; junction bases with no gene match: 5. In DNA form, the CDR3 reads TGCGCCAGCAGCATCACTAGCGCGGAGACCCAGTACTTC. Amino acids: CASSITSAETQYF.

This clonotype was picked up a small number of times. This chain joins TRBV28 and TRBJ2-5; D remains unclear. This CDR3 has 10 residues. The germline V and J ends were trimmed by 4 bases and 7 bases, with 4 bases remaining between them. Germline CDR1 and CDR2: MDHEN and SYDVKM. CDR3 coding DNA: TGTGCCAGCAGTTCCCGGACCCAGTACTTC. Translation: CASSSRTQYF.

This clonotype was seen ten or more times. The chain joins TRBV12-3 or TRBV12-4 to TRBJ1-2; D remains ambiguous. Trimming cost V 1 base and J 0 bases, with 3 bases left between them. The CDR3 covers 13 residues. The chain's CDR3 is CASSLDANYGYTF. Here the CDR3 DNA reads TGTGCCAGCAGTTTAGACGCTAACTATGGCTACACCTTC.

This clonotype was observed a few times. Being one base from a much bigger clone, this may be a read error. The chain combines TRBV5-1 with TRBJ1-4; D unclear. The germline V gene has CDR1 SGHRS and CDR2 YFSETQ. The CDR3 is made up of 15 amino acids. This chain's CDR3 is CASTRLPGYNERLFF. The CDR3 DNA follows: TGCGCCAGCACTAGGCTGCCAGGATATAATGAAAGACTGTTTTTT.

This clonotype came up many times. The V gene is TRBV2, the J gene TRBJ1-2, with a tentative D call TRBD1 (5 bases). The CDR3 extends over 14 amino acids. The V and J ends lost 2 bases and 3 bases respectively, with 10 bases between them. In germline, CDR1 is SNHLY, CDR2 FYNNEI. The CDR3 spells CASSELRGDYGYTF. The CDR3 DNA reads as TGTGCCAGCAGTGAACTACGGGGGGACTATGGCTACACCTTC.

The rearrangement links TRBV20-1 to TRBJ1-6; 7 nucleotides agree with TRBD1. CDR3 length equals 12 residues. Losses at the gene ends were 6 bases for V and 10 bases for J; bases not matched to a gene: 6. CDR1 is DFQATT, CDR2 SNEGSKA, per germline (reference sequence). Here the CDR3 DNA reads TGCAGTGCGTGGCCAGGGGGGTCACCCCTCCACTTT. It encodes CSAWPGGSPLHF.

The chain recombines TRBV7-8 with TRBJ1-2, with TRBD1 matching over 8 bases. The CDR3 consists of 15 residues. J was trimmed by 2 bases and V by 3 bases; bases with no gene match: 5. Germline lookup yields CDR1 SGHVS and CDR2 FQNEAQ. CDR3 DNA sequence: TGTGCCAGCAGCTTGCAGACAGGGGTCAACTATGGCTACACCTTC. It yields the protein CASSLQTGVNYGYTF.

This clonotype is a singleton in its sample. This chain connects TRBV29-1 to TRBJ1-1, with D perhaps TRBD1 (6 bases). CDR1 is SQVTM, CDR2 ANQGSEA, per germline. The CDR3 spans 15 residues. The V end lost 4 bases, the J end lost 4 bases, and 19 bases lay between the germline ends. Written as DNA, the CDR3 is TGCAGCGTTGTTCCACAGGGAGGGCCTGGCACTGAAGCTTTCTTT. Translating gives CSVVPQGGPGTEAFF.

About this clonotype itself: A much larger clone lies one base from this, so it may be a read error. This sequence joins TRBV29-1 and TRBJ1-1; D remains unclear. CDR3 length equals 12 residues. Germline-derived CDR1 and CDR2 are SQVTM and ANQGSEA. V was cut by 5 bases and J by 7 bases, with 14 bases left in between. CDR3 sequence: CSVKVGLGEAFF. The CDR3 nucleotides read TGCAGCGTTAAAGTAGGGCTTGGTGAAGCTTTCTTT. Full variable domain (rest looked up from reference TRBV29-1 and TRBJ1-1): SAVISQKPSRDICQRGTSLTIQCQVDSQVTMMFWYRQQPGQSLTLIATANQGSEATYESGFVIDKFPISRPNLTFSTLTVSNMSPEDSSIYLCSVKVGLGEAFFGQGTRLTVV.

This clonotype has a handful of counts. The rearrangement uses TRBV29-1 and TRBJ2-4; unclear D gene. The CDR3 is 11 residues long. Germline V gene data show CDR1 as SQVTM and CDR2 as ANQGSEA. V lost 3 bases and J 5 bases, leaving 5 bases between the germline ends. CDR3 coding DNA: TGCAGCGTTGATCGGGAAAACATTCAGTACTTC. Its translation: CSVDRENIQYF.

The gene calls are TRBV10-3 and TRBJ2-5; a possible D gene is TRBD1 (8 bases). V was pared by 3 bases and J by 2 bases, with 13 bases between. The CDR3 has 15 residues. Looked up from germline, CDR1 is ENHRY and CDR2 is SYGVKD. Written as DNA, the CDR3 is TGTGCCATCAGTGACTCACAGGGGGGGCAAGAGACCCAGTACTTC. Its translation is CAISDSQGGQETQYF.

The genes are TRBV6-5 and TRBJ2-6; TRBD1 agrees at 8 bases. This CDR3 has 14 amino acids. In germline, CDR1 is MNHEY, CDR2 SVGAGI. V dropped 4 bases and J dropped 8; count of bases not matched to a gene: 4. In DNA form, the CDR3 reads TGTGCCAGCAGTTCGACAGGGGTTTCCAACGTCCTGACTTTC. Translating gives CASSSTGVSNVLTF.

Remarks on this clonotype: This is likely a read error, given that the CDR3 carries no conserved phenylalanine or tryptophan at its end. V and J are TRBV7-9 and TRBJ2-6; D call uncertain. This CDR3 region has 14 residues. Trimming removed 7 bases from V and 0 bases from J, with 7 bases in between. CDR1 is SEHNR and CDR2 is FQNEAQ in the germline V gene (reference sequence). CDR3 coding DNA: TGTGCCAGCAATCAGGACTCTGGGGCCAACGTCCTGACTTCC. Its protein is CASNQDSGANVLTS.

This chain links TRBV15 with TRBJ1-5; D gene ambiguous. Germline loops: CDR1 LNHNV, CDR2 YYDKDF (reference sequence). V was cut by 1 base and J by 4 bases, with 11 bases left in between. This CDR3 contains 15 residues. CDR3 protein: CATSRGTVGNQPQHF. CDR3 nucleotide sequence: TGTGCCACCAGCAGAGGAACGGTTGGAAATCAGCCCCAGCATTTT.

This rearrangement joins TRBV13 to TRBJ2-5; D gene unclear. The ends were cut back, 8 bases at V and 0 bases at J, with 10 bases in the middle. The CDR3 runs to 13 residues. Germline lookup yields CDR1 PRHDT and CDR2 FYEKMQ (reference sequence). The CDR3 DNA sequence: TGTGCCAGCGGAACAGAGTACCAAGAGACCCAGTACTTC. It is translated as CASGTEYQETQYF.

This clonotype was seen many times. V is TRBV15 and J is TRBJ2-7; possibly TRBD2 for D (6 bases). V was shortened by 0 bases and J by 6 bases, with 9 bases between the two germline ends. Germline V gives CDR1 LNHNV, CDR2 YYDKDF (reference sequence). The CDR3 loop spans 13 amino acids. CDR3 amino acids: CATSRDRGFEQYF. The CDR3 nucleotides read TGTGCCACCAGCAGAGATCGGGGGTTCGAGCAGTACTTC.

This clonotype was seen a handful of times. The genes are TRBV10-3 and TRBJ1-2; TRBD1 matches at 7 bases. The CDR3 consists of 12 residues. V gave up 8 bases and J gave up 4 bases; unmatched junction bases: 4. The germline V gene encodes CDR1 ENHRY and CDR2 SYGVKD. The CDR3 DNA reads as TGTGCCATCGCCCGGGACAGCTATGGCTACACCTTC. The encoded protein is CAIARDSYGYTF.

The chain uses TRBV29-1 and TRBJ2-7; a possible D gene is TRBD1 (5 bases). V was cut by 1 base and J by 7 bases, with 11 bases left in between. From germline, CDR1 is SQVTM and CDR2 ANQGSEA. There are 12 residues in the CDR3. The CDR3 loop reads CSVEVGAVEQYF. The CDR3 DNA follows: TGCAGCGTTGAAGTAGGGGCGGTTGAGCAGTACTTC.

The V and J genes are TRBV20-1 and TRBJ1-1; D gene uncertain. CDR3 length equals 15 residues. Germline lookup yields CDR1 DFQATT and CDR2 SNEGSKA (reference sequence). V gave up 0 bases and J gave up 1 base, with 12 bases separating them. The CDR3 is CSARDFKVGNTEAFF. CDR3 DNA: TGCAGTGCTAGAGATTTCAAGGTCGGGAACACTGAAGCTTTCTTT.

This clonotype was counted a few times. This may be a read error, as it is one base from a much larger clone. In nucleotides, the CDR3 is TGCGCCAGCAGCCGGACCGGGACCCTTACCACTGAAGCTTTCTTT. Translating gives CASSRTGTLTTEAFF. The chain recombines TRBV5-1 with TRBJ1-1; D might be TRBD1 (5 bases). Per germline, CDR1 SGHRS and CDR2 YFSETQ. The V gene lost 4 bases and the J gene lost 4 bases, with 17 bases spanning the gap. This CDR3 comprises 15 residues. Complete variable domain (other parts from reference TRBV5-1 and TRBJ1-1): KAGVTQTPRYLIKTRGQQVTLSCSPISGHRSVSWYQQTPGQGLQFLFEYFSETQRNKGNFPGRFSGRQFSNSRSEMNVSTLELGDSALYLCASSRTGTLTTEAFFGQGTRLTVV.

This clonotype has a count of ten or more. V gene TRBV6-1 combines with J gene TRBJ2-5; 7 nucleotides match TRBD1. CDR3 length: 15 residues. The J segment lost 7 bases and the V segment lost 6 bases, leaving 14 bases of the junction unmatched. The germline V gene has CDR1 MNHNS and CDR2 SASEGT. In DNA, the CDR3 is TGTGCCAGCAGATCTCCGGGACAGACCCCAGGGACCCAGTACTTC. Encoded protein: CASRSPGQTPGTQYF.

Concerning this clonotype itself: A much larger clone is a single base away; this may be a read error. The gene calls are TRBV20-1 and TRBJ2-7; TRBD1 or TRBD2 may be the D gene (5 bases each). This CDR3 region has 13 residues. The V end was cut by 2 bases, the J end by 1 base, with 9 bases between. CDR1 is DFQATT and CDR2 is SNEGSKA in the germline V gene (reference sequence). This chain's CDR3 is CSARTGRSYEQYF. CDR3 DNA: TGCAGTGCTAGAACGGGACGGTCCTACGAGCAGTACTTC.

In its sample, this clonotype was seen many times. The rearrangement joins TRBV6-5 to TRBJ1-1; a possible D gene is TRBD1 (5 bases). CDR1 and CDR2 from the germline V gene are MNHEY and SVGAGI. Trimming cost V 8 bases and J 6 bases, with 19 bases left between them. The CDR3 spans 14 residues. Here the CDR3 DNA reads TGTGCCAGCCGATCGGGGCACAAGGGACCTGAAGCTTTCTTT. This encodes CASRSGHKGPEAFF.

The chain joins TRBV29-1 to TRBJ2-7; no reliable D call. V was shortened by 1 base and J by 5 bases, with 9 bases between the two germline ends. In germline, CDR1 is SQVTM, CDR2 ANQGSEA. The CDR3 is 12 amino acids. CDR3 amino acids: CSVEGATDEQYF. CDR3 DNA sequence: TGCAGCGTTGAAGGGGCAACAGACGAGCAGTACTTC.

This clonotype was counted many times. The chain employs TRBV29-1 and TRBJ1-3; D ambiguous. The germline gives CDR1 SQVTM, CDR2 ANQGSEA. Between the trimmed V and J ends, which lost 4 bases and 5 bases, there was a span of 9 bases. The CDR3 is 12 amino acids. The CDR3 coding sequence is TGCAGCGTTGCGAGCGAAAGAAACACCATATATTTT. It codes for CSVASERNTIYF.

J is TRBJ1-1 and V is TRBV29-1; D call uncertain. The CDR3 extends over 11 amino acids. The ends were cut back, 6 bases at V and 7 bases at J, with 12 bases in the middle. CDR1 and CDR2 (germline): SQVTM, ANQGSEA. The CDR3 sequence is CSVGASFEAFF. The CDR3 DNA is TGCAGCGTCGGCGCTTCCTTTGAAGCTTTCTTT.